One sample yielded the 18 T cell receptor beta chains listed below, sequenced in a study of radiotherapy plus CTLA-4 blockade in lung cancer (dated by TCRdb to the late 2010s). Receptor libraries were prepared by the immunoSEQ multiplex PCR assay. What TCRdb holds here is the immuneACCESS table cut down to in-frame rearrangements. Part of the clones is not present; checked against another copy, under half of the missing clones reflect an unresolved V gene, and the others are unexplained. Recorded for this sample are tens of thousands of clones; around 85% of them occurred a single time. The ten largest clones add up to around 7.7% of the sample. The sample here was peripheral blood, taken from a patient treated with radiotherapy plus ipilimumab. Receptors originate from a human donor with non-small cell lung cancer who had stable disease on radiotherapy plus ipilimumab.

The rearrangement uses TRBV5-4 and TRBJ2-6; 9 bases line up with TRBD2. This CDR3 region has 19 residues. V was clipped by 4 bases and J by 0 bases; unmatched bases: 11. Germline lookup yields CDR1 SGHNT and CDR2 YYREEE (reference sequence). The CDR3 sequence is CASSTLAGEFLSGANVLTF. The DNA for the CDR3 is TGTGCCAGCAGCACCTTAGCGGGGGAATTCCTCTCTGGGGCCAACGTCCTGACTTTC.

The V gene is TRBV6-1, the J gene TRBJ1-1; D unresolved. The V and J ends lost 4 bases and 5 bases respectively, with 14 bases between them. The CDR3 is made up of 14 amino acids. Germline V gene lookup returns CDR1 MNHNS and CDR2 SASEGT. CDR3 nucleotides: TGTGCCAGCAGTGGACAAGGCGGGAGTACTGAAGCTTTCTTT. Translating it yields CASSGQGGSTEAFF.

The chain carries TRBV5-1 and TRBJ1-3; 7 nucleotides agree with TRBD1. Looked up from germline, CDR1 is SGHRS and CDR2 is YFSETQ. The V segment lost 0 bases and the J segment 0 bases; nucleotides outside the gene matches: 3. The CDR3 loop spans 16 amino acids. The CDR3 DNA reads as TGCGCCAGCAGCTTGGATACAGGGGTCTCTGGAAACACCATATATTTT. The encoded protein is CASSLDTGVSGNTIYF.

The chain links TRBV5-6 to TRBJ1-5, with D possibly being TRBD1 (6 bases). V dropped 0 bases and J dropped 11 bases, with 9 bases sitting between them. The germline V gene has CDR1 SGHDT and CDR2 YYEEEE. This CDR3 has 12 residues. CDR3 in DNA: TGTGCCAGCAGCTTGGTACAGGGAGCCCAGCATTTT. Residues: CASSLVQGAQHF.

The J gene is TRBJ2-2, the V gene TRBV2; 9 bases align to TRBD1. The V and J ends lost 4 bases and 6 bases, in that order; junction bases with no gene match: 3. In germline, CDR1 is SNHLY, CDR2 FYNNEI. The length of the CDR3 is 14 residues. The CDR3 DNA reads as TGTGCCAGCAGTGCGGACAGGGGTTCCGGGGAGCTGTTTTTT. It yields the protein CASSADRGSGELFF.

This clone was recorded once. The chain joins TRBV9 to TRBJ2-1; 10 bases align to TRBD2. CDR1 SGDLS and CDR2 YYNGEE come from the germline V gene. This CDR3 region has 16 residues. J lost 2 bases, V lost 3 bases, and 5 bases had no gene match. The CDR3 DNA reads as TGTGCCAGCAGCGGGATAGCGGGGGGTACCTACAATGAGCAGTTCTTC. The encoded protein is CASSGIAGGTYNEQFF. The full variable domain, its missing parts supplied by reference TRBV9 and TRBJ2-1, is DSGVTQTPKHLITATGQRVTLRCSPRSGDLSVYWYQQSLDQGLQFLIQYYNGEERAKGNILERFSAQQFPDLHSELNLSSLELGDSALYFCASSGIAGGTYNEQFFGPGTRLTVL.

The rearrangement uses TRBV13 and TRBJ2-6, with D possibly TRBD2 on 5 matching bases. Germline lookup yields CDR1 PRHDT and CDR2 FYEKMQ (reference sequence). V shed 1 base and J shed 2 bases, with 12 bases lying between them. The length of the CDR3 is 17 residues. DNA of the CDR3: TGTGCCAGCAGCTTAGTGGGTATCGGGGCTGGGGCCAACGTCCTGACTTTC. Amino acids: CASSLVGIGAGANVLTF.

The rearrangement joins TRBV4-1 to TRBJ1-1; 7 bases map to TRBD1. Germline CDR1 reads MGHRA; CDR2 reads YSYEKL. The CDR3 runs 17 residues. V was clipped by 4 bases and J by 0 bases; unmatched bases: 11. The CDR3 here is CASSRLRDRFMNTEAFF. CDR3 nucleotides: TGCGCCAGCAGCCGACTCCGGGACAGATTCATGAACACTGAAGCTTTCTTT.

This clone has only one observation. This chain uses TRBV6-1 with TRBJ2-7, with a possible D match to TRBD2 (5 bases). The V end was cut by 6 bases, the J end by 3 bases, with 6 bases between. The CDR3 runs to 11 residues. Germline CDR1 MNHNS, CDR2 SASEGT. CDR3 protein: CASSRGYEQYF. The CDR3 DNA sequence: TGTGCCAGCAGCCGGGGCTACGAGCAGTACTTC.

The table lists this clone with a few counts. The genes are TRBV6-5 and TRBJ1-1, with D unclear. Trimming shortened V by 0 bases and J by 5 bases, and 13 bases separated the two germline ends. Germline-derived CDR1 and CDR2 are MNHEY and SVGAGI. There are 15 residues in the CDR3. The CDR3 sequence is CASSYSWSSGTEAFF. CDR3 nucleotides: TGTGCCAGCAGTTACTCTTGGTCCAGTGGGACTGAAGCTTTCTTT.

V is TRBV6-5 and J is TRBJ2-7; D unclear. The CDR3 is 13 residues long. Germline values: CDR1 MNHEY, CDR2 SVGAGI. V was cut by 6 bases and J by 2 bases, with 11 bases left in between. For the CDR3, the DNA is TGTGCCAGCAGACCCAACGGGCCCTACGAGCAGTACGTC. Protein sequence: CASRPNGPYEQYV.

The V and J genes are TRBV30 and TRBJ1-1, with 8 bases fitting TRBD1. Trimming took 2 bases from V and 4 from J; bases not matched to a gene: 3. Germline V gene data show CDR1 as GTSNPN and CDR2 as SVGIG (reference sequence). The CDR3 spans 13 residues. The CDR3, as DNA: TGTGCCTGGAGTCAGGGGGCAGGCACTGAAGCTTTCTTT. The encoded protein is CAWSQGAGTEAFF.

The chain couples TRBV7-2 to TRBJ1-4; TRBD1 matches at 7 bases. J lost 0 bases, V lost 5 bases, and 6 bases had no gene match. This CDR3 region has 16 residues. Germline CDR1 is SGHTA and CDR2 is FQGNSA. CDR3 in amino acids: CASSLLGGPTNEKLFF. The CDR3, as DNA: TGTGCCAGCAGCCTCCTAGGGGGCCCAACTAATGAAAAACTGTTTTTT.

The CDR3 region has the DNA TGTGCCAGCAGCCAAGCCGCGGGTGGCTCTGGAAACACCATATATTTT. Translated, it gives CASSQAAGGSGNTIYF. The gene calls are TRBV14 and TRBJ1-3; D not resolved. Trimming took 1 base from V and 0 from J, leaving 10 bases between them. Germline V gene data show CDR1 as SGHDN and CDR2 as FVKESK. The CDR3 runs 16 residues.

The table lists this clone with a few counts. The rearrangement links TRBV10-2 to TRBJ2-1; D is uncertain. Germline V gene lookup returns CDR1 WSHSY and CDR2 SAAADI. The ends were cut back, 3 bases at V and 5 bases at J, with 5 bases in the middle. The CDR3 totals 12 residues. CDR3 sequence: CASSEGNNEQFF. The CDR3, as DNA: TGCGCCAGCAGTGAAGGGAACAATGAGCAGTTCTTC.

The chain employs TRBV5-1 and TRBJ2-2, with 7 positions matching TRBD1. The CDR3 totals 15 residues. CDR1 SGHRS and CDR2 YFSETQ come from the germline V gene. J was trimmed by 4 bases and V by 0 bases; bases with no gene match: 3. CDR3 sequence reads: CASSLDPGGTGELFF. The CDR3 DNA reads as TGCGCCAGCAGCTTGGATCCAGGGGGCACCGGGGAGCTGTTTTTT.

CDR3 protein: CASSQGTGRDGYTF. The CDR3 DNA reads TGTGCCAGCAGCCAAGGGACAGGGAGGGATGGCTACACCTTC. The chain recombines TRBV4-2 with TRBJ1-2, with 8 positions matching TRBD1. CDR1 and CDR2 from the germline V gene are LGHNA and YNFKEQ. J gave up 6 bases and V 1 base, and 4 bases lay outside the gene matches. The CDR3 has 14 amino acids.

The V and J genes are TRBV10-3 and TRBJ2-7; D is undetermined. The CDR3 sequence is 14 residues long. The germline CDR1 and CDR2 sequences are ENHRY and SYGVKD. Between the trimmed V and J ends, which lost 4 bases and 7 bases, there was a span of 17 bases. The CDR3 sequence: CAISGVRPPGEQYF. DNA for the CDR3: TGTGCCATCAGTGGGGTCCGGCCCCCGGGTGAGCAGTACTTC.